This is a list of T cell receptor beta chains from one sample in a study of cytomegalovirus exposure and HLA in healthy donors. Some clones are missing from TCRdb's copy, which holds only in-frame ones; the method was immunoSEQ multiplex PCR. The sample holds over 120,000 clones. The sequenced sample consisted of PBMCs. These receptors came from a male donor in good health and CMV-seronegative. CDR3s include the opening cysteine and the closing phenylalanine or tryptophan. A D gene is named only where the DNA matches it firmly.

j_call,d_call,v_call,cdr3_nt,cdr3_aa
TRBJ2-7,.,TRBV30,TGTGCCTGGATGGAGGAGAGCGCCTACGAGCAGTACTTC,CAWMEESAYEQYF
TRBJ2-7,.,TRBV6-1,TGTGCCAGCACCAAAGCTTTGACAGTCCCCTACGAGCAGTACTTC,CASTKALTVPYEQYF
TRBJ1-2,.,TRBV30,TGTGCCTGGAGGAGGGAGGGGAACTATGGCTACACCTTC,CAWRREGNYGYTF
TRBJ1-2,TRBD1,TRBV6-5,TGTGCCAGCAGCCCGGACAGGGGGCGGACTGGCTACACCTTC,CASSPDRGRTGYTF
TRBJ1-5,.,TRBV5-1,TGCGCCAGCAAGGAGGGCTTAAGCGATCAGCCCCAGCATTTT,CASKEGLSDQPQHF
TRBJ2-2,.,TRBV9,TGTGCCAGCAGCGTAGCGGCTAGTGCGAACACCGGGGAGCTGTTTTTT,CASSVAASANTGELFF
TRBJ1-1,.,TRBV7-9,TGTGCCAGCAGCCCTTCGGGACACCGGGTAAATCCGAACACTGAAGCTTTCTTT,CASSPSGHRVNPNTEAFF
TRBJ2-2,.,TRBV14,TGTGCCAGCAGCCAAGGTGGGGGCGCAAGTACCGGGGAGCTGTTTTTT,CASSQGGGASTGELFF
TRBJ1-1,.,TRBV4-3,TGCGCCAGCAGCCAAGGAGAGGGAGGGGGGGACACTGAAGCTTTCTTT,CASSQGEGGGDTEAFF
TRBJ2-1,TRBD1,TRBV18,TGTGCCAGCTCTCAGGACAGGAGGAATGAGCAGTTCTTC,CASSQDRRNEQFF
TRBJ2-7,.,TRBV7-2,TGTGCCAGCAGCTTGGGGGCTAGCTCCTACGAGCAGTACTTC,CASSLGASSYEQYF
TRBJ2-3,TRBD2,TRBV2,TGTGCCAGCAGCCTCACCGGGAGGACTAGCACAGATACGCAGTATTTT,CASSLTGRTSTDTQYF
TRBJ2-1,TRBD2,TRBV4-1,TGCGCCAGCAGCCAACCATCTAGCGGGAGATGGTACAATGAGCAGTTCTTC,CASSQPSSGRWYNEQFF
TRBJ1-1,.,TRBV7-9,TGTGCCAGCAACTCGCAGGTGAACACTGAAGCTTTCTTT,CASNSQVNTEAFF
TRBJ1-5,.,TRBV6-1,TGTGCCAGCAGTGCGGCAGGGGCCAACAATCAGCCCCAGCATTTT,CASSAAGANNQPQHF
TRBJ2-1,TRBD1,TRBV6-6,TGTGCCAGCAGTAACGCCGGGACAGCTAATGAGCAGTTCTTC,CASSNAGTANEQFF
TRBJ2-7,.,TRBV30,TGTGCCTGGAGTTATTGGCAGGGCTACGAGCAGTACTTC,CAWSYWQGYEQYF
TRBJ1-1,.,TRBV20-1,TGCAGTGCGCGCTTGAACACTGAAGCTTTCTTT,CSARLNTEAFF
TRBJ2-1,TRBD1,TRBV4-2,TGTGCCAGCAGCCAATCCGAGGGGGCGGAATACAATGAGCAGTTCTTC,CASSQSEGAEYNEQFF
TRBJ2-5,.,TRBV6-5,TGTGCCGCAGGGGTTTTGAGGCAGACCCAGTACTTC,CAAGVLRQTQYF
TRBJ2-7,TRBD2,TRBV14,TGTGCCAGCAGCAATCGGACTAGCGGGAGGGCCTACGAGCAGTACTTC,CASSNRTSGRAYEQYF
TRBJ2-5,.,TRBV9,TGTGCCAGCAGCCCAACAGAGAACCAAGAGACCCAGTACTTC,CASSPTENQETQYF
TRBJ1-2,TRBD1,TRBV9,TGTGCCAGCAGCGTAGGACAGGGGGTTAACTATGGCTACACCTTC,CASSVGQGVNYGYTF
TRBJ2-2,.,TRBV13,TGTGCCAGCAGCTTCAGCGCGAACACCGGGGAGCTGTTTTTT,CASSFSANTGELFF
TRBJ2-5,.,TRBV5-8,TGTGCCAGCAGCTTGCTGGTAGCTGAGGAGACCCAGTACTTC,CASSLLVAEETQYF
TRBJ2-2,.,TRBV19,TGTGCCAGTAGTATTGGGGGCCCCGGGGAGCTGTTTTTT,CASSIGGPGELFF
TRBJ1-2,.,TRBV27,TGTGCCAGCAGTTTATCGTGGGAAGGACAGAACTATGGCTACACCTTC,CASSLSWEGQNYGYTF
TRBJ1-1,.,TRBV7-7,TGTGCTAGCAGCCCCTGGACAGAGAACACTGAAGCTTTCTTT,CASSPWTENTEAFF